This TCR beta chain was profiled in a study of cytomegalovirus exposure and HLA in healthy donors. Points from the study as a whole: Later analysis revealed greater clonal expansion in HLA-associated TCR beta chains than in equally common others. Cytomegalovirus-associated TCR beta chains were listed, numbering 164. With high specificity and sensitivity, the classifier reportedly diagnosed cytomegalovirus status.

Use of 60 Vbeta and 13 Jbeta primers characterized the PCR. The table came from immunoSEQ multiplex PCR; TCRdb's copy has only in-frame clones and leaves some out. The sample consists of approximately 93,000 clones, around 84% of them appearing once. This clone was counted a few times. What it recognizes is unknown. Germline loops: CDR1 SGHRS, CDR2 YFSETQ. Trimming cost V 2 bases and J 8 bases; bases outside gene matches: 7. CDR3 length: 14 residues. The source of this sequence is a woman aged 40 to 50 in good health and CMV-seronegative. V usage is TRBV5-1 and J usage is TRBJ2-1; 7 nucleotides match TRBD2. Sequencing was performed on PBMCs. CDR3 in amino acids: CASSFGTKGDEQFF. The CDR3 nucleotides read TGCGCCAGCAGCTTTGGGACTAAAGGCGATGAGCAGTTCTTC.